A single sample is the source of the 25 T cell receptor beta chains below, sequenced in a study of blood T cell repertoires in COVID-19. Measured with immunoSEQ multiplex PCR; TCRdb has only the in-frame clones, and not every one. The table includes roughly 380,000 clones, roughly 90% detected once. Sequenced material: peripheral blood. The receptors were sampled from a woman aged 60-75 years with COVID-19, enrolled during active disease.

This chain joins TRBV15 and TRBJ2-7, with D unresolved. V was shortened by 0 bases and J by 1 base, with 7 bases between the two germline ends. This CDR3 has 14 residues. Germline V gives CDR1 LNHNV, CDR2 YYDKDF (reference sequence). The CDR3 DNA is TGTGCCACCAGCAGAGATCCAGGTTCCTACGAGCAGTACTTC. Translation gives CATSRDPGSYEQYF.

Here the CDR3 reads CSVRDFQINEQFF. CDR3 sequence (DNA): TGCAGCGTGCGGGACTTTCAAATCAATGAGCAGTTCTTC. The rearrangement uses TRBV29-1 and TRBJ2-1, with D possibly matching TRBD2 (6 bases). CDR1 SQVTM and CDR2 ANQGSEA come from the germline V gene. V lost 6 bases, J lost 6 bases, and 15 bases lay in between. This CDR3 comprises 13 residues.

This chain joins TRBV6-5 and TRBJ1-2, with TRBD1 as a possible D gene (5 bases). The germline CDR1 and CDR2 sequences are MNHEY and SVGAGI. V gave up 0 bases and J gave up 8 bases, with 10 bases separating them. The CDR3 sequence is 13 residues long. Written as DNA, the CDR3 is TGTGCCAGCAGTTACTCGCCCAGGGCCGGCTACACCTTC. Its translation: CASSYSPRAGYTF.

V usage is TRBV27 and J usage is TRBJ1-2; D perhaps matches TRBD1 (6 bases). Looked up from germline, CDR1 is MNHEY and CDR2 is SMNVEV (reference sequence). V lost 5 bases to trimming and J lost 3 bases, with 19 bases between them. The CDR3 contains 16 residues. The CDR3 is CASSPLGTRGHYGYTF. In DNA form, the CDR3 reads TGTGCCAGCAGTCCTTTAGGGACAAGGGGCCACTATGGCTACACCTTC.

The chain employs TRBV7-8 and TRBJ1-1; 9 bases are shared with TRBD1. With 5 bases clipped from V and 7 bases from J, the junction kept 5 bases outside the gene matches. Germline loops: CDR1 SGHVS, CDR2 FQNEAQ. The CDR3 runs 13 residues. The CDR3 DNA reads TGTGCCAGCAGCGGACAGGGGTTTGGTGAAGCTTTCTTT. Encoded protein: CASSGQGFGEAFF.

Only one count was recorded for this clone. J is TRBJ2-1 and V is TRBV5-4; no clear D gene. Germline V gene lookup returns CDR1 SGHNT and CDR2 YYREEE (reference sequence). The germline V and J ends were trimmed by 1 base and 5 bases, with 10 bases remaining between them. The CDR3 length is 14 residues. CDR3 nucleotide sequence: TGTGCCAGCAGCTTGTTCTATCCGGACAATGAGCAGTTCTTC. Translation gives CASSLFYPDNEQFF.

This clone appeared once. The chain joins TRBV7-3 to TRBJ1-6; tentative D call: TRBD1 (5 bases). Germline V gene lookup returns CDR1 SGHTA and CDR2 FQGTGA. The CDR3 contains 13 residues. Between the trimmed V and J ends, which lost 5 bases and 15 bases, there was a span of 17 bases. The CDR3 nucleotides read TGTGCCAGCAGCCCGACCCAAGGAGACAGCCTCCACTTT. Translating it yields CASSPTQGDSLHF.

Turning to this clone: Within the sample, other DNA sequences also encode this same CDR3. This CDR3 reads CASSVSSYEQYF. The DNA for the CDR3 is TGTGCCAGCAGCGTGAGCTCCTACGAGCAGTACTTC. V gene TRBV2 combines with J gene TRBJ2-7; D is unclear. Germline loops: CDR1 SNHLY, CDR2 FYNNEI. CDR3 size: 12 residues. Between the trimmed V and J ends, which lost 6 bases and 0 bases, there was a span of 6 bases.

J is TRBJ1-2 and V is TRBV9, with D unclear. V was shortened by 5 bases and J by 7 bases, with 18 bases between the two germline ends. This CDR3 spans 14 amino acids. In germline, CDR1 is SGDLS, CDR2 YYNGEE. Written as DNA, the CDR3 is TGTGCCAGCAGTGGAATAATTCCAGCGGGTGGCTACACCTTC. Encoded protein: CASSGIIPAGGYTF. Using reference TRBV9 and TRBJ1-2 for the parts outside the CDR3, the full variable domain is DSGVTQTPKHLITATGQRVTLRCSPRSGDLSVYWYQQSLDQGLQFLIQYYNGEERAKGNILERFSAQQFPDLHSELNLSSLELGDSALYFCASSGIIPAGGYTFGSGTRLTVV.

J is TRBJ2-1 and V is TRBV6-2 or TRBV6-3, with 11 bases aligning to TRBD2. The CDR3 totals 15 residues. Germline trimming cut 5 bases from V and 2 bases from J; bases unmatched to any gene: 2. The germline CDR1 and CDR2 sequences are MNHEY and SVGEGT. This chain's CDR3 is CASSRLAGTYNEQFF. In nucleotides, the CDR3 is TGTGCCAGCAGTCGACTAGCGGGGACCTACAATGAGCAGTTCTTC.

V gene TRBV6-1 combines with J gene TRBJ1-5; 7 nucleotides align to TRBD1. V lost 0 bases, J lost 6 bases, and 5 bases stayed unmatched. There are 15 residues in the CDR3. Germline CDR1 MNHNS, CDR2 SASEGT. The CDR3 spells CASSEAGGRSQPQHF. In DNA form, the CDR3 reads TGTGCCAGCAGTGAAGCAGGGGGCAGGAGTCAGCCCCAGCATTTT.

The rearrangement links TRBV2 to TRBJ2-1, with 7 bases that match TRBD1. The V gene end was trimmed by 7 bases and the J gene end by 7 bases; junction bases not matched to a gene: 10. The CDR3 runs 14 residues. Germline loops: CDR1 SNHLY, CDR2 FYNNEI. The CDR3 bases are TGTGCCAGCACCCCGGGACAGATCCGGAATGAGCAGTTCTTC. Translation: CASTPGQIRNEQFF.

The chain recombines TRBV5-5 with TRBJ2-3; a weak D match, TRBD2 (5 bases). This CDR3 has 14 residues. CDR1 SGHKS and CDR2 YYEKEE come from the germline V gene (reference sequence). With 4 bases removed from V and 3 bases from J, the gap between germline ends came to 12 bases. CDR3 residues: CASSPQRLTDTQYF. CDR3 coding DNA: TGTGCCAGCAGCCCCCAGCGGTTAACAGATACGCAGTATTTT.

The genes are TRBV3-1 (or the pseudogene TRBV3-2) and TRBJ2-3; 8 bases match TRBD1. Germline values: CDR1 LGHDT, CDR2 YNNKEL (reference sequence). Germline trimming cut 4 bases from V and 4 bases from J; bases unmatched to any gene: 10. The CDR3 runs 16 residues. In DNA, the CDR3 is TGTGCCAGCAGCCCTACTTGGGACAGGAACGCAGATACGCAGTATTTT. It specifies CASSPTWDRNADTQYF.

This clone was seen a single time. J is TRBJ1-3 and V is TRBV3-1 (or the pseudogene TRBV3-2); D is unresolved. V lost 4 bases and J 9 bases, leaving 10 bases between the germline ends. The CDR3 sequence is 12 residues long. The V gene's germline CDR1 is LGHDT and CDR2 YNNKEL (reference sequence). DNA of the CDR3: TGTGCCAGCAGCCTTTCAGACACCACCATATATTTT. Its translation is CASSLSDTTIYF.

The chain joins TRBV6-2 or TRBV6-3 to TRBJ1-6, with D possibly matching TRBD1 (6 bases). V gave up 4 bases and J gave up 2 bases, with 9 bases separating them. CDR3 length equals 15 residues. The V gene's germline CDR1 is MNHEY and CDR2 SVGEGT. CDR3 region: CASSSRTAYNSPLHF. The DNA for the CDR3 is TGTGCCAGCAGTTCTCGGACAGCCTATAATTCACCCCTCCACTTT.

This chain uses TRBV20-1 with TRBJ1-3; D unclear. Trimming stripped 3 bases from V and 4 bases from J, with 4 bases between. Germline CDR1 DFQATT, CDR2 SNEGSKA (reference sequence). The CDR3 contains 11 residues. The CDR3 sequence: CSARGGNTIYF. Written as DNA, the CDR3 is TGCAGTGCTAGGGGCGGAAACACCATATATTTT.

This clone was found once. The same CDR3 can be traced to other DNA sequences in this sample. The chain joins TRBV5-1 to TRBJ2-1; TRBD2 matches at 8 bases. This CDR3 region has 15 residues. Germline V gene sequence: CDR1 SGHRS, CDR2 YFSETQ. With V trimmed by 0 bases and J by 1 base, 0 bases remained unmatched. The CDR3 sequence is CASSLASGSYNEQFF. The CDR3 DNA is TGCGCCAGCAGCTTGGCTAGCGGGTCCTACAATGAGCAGTTCTTC.

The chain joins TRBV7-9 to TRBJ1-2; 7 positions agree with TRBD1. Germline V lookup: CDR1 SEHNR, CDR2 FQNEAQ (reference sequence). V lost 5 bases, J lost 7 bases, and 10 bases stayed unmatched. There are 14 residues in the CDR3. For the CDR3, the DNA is TGTGCCAGCAGCATCGAACAGACAGGGATTGGCTACACCTTC. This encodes CASSIEQTGIGYTF.

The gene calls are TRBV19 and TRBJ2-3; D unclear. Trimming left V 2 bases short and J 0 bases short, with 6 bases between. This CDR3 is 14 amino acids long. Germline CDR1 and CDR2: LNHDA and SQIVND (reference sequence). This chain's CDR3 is CASSITVSTDTQYF. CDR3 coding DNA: TGTGCCAGTAGTATAACAGTTAGCACAGATACGCAGTATTTT.

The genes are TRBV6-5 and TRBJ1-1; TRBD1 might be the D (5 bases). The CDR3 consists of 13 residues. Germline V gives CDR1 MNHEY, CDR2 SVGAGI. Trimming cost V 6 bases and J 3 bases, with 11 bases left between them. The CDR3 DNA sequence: TGTGCCAGCAGCTCGAGACAGTACACTGAAGCTTTCTTT. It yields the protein CASSSRQYTEAFF.

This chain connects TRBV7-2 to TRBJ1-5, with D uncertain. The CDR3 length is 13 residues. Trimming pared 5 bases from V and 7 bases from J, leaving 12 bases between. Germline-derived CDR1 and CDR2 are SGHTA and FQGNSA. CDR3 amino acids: CASSEAGQQPQHF. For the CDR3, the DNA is TGTGCCAGCAGCGAGGCGGGTCAACAGCCCCAGCATTTT.

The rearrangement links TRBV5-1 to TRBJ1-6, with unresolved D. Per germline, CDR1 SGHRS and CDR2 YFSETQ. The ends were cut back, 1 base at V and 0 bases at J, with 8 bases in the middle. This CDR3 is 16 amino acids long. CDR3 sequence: CASSLMASSYNSPLHF. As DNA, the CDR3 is TGCGCCAGCAGCTTGATGGCAAGCTCCTATAATTCACCCCTCCACTTT. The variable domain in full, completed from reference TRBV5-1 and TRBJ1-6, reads KAGVTQTPRYLIKTRGQQVTLSCSPISGHRSVSWYQQTPGQGLQFLFEYFSETQRNKGNFPGRFSGRQFSNSRSEMNVSTLELGDSALYLCASSLMASSYNSPLHFGNGTRLTVT.

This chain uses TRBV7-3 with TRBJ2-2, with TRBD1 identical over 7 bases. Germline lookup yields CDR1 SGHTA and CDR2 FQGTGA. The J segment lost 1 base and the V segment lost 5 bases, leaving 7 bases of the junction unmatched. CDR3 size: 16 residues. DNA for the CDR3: TGTGCCAGCAGCCTACAGGGGCCCCAGAACACCGGGGAGCTGTTTTTT. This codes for CASSLQGPQNTGELFF.

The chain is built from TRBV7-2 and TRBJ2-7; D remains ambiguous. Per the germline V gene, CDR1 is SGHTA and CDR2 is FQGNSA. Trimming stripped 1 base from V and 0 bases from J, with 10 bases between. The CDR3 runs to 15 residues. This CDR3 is CASSLVDLSSYEQYF. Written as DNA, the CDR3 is TGTGCCAGCAGCTTAGTAGATCTTAGCTCCTACGAGCAGTACTTC.